Listed below are T cell receptor beta chains from one sample, sequenced in a study of T cell repertoires in cytomegalovirus infection. From the reads, TCRdb called clonotypes with MiXCR, one entry per CDR3 protein. The sample has about half a million distinct CDR3 sequences, under 45% seen once. These receptors are not linked to any known antigen. Material: cultured PBMCs, obtained from culture after CMV antigen stimulation. Receptors were obtained from a human donor in good health (CMV status not recorded). Some clones in this sample may be carry-over from other donors' samples. The CDR3 runs from the conserved cysteine through the conserved F or W. D genes are given only for firm matches. Clone size is shown for a subset of rows, as once, few, many or a class of expanded clone.

CDR3 protein: CASSYSTRDRSSYEQYF
CDR3 DNA: TGTGCCAGCAGTTACTCTACCCGGGACCGGAGCTCCTACGAGCAGTACTTC
V gene: TRBV6-5
J gene: TRBJ2-7
D gene: .
clone size: few

CDR3 protein: CASSPRGTGYMAGGRNEQYF
CDR3 DNA: TGTGCCAGCAGCCCCCGAGGGACAGGGTATATGGCGGGAGGCAGGAACGAGCAGTACTTC
V gene: TRBV7-2
J gene: TRBJ2-7
D gene: .
clone size: .

CDR3 protein: CASSSRAGLVGQYF
CDR3 DNA: TGTGCCAGCAGCTCACGAGCCGGACTGGTGGGCCAGTACTTC
V gene: TRBV12-3/TRBV12-4
J gene: TRBJ2-5
D gene: .
clone size: few

CDR3 protein: CASRAGGTSRTEQFF
CDR3 DNA: TGTGCCAGCAGGGCCGGGGGGACTAGCCGGACCGAGCAGTTCTTC
V gene: TRBV7-6
J gene: TRBJ2-1
D gene: TRBD2
clone size: .

CDR3 protein: CASSQHPLGLTEAFF
CDR3 DNA: TGTGCCAGCAGCCAACATCCGCTAGGTCTAACTGAAGCTTTCTTT
V gene: TRBV12-3/TRBV12-4
J gene: TRBJ1-1
D gene: .
clone size: .

CDR3 protein: CASSPLSGSEAFF
CDR3 DNA: TGTGCCAGTAGCCCCCTATCAGGGAGTGAAGCTTTCTTT
V gene: TRBV7-2
J gene: TRBJ1-1
D gene: .
clone size: .

CDR3 protein: CASSLADRGLSYSEAFF
CDR3 DNA: TGTGCCAGCAGCTTAGCGGACAGGGGATTATCGTATTCTGAAGCTTTCTTT
V gene: TRBV7-8
J gene: TRBJ1-1
D gene: TRBD1
clone size: .

CDR3 protein: CASSPGPGEEAFF
CDR3 DNA: TGTGCCAGCAGCCCCGGACCAGGAGAAGAAGCTTTCTTT
V gene: TRBV7-2
J gene: TRBJ1-1
D gene: .
clone size: .

CDR3 protein: CASSFTGGINTGELFF
CDR3 DNA: TGTGCCAGCAGCTTCACGGGGGGGATAAACACCGGGGAGCTGTTTTTT
V gene: TRBV7-2
J gene: TRBJ2-2
D gene: TRBD2
clone size: .

CDR3 protein: CASAGDYNEQFF
CDR3 DNA: TGTGCCAGCGCAGGGGACTACAATGAGCAGTTCTTC
V gene: TRBV6-2/TRBV6-3
J gene: TRBJ2-1
D gene: .
clone size: .

CDR3 protein: CASSLGPVYGYTF
CDR3 DNA: TGTGCCAGCAGCTTAGGGCCTGTCTATGGCTACACCTTC
V gene: TRBV7-2
J gene: TRBJ1-2
D gene: .
clone size: many

CDR3 protein: CASSENRGETQYF
CDR3 DNA: TGTGCCAGCAGTGAAAACAGAGGGGAGACCCAGTACTTC
V gene: TRBV6-1
J gene: TRBJ2-5
D gene: .
clone size: .

CDR3 protein: CSASENTGELFF
CDR3 DNA: TGCAGTGCTAGTGAAAACACCGGGGAGCTGTTTTTT
V gene: TRBV20-1
J gene: TRBJ2-2
D gene: .
clone size: .

CDR3 protein: CASSPVVGQFF
CDR3 DNA: TGTGCCAGCAGCCCCGTCGTAGGGCAGTTCTTC
V gene: TRBV7-9
J gene: TRBJ2-1
D gene: .
clone size: many

CDR3 protein: CASSLGDRDNEQFF
CDR3 DNA: TGTGCCAGCAGCCTCGGGGATAGGGACAATGAGCAGTTCTTC
V gene: TRBV12-3/TRBV12-4
J gene: TRBJ2-1
D gene: .
clone size: .

CDR3 protein: CASRQTGFSTDTQYF
CDR3 DNA: TGTGCCAGCAGACAGACAGGGTTTAGCACAGATACGCAGTATTTT
V gene: TRBV6-6
J gene: TRBJ2-3
D gene: TRBD1
clone size: .

CDR3 protein: CASSLSLRQTGELFF
CDR3 DNA: TGTGCCAGCAGCTTGTCGTTGCGACAAACCGGGGAGCTGTTTTTT
V gene: TRBV7-8
J gene: TRBJ2-2
D gene: .
clone size: .

CDR3 protein: CASSFGQYGYTF
CDR3 DNA: TGTGCCAGCAGCTTCGGACAGTATGGCTACACCTTC
V gene: TRBV7-2
J gene: TRBJ1-2
D gene: .
clone size: few

CDR3 protein: CSAAGTGGSDTQYF
CDR3 DNA: TGCAGTGCCGCCGGGACAGGGGGATCAGATACGCAGTATTTT
V gene: TRBV20-1
J gene: TRBJ2-3
D gene: TRBD1
clone size: few

CDR3 protein: CASSQGGHRGLYEQYF
CDR3 DNA: TGTGCCAGCAGCCAGGGGGGCCATCGAGGTCTCTACGAGCAGTACTTC
V gene: TRBV4-2
J gene: TRBJ2-7
D gene: .
clone size: few

CDR3 protein: CASSLRGETYEQYF
CDR3 DNA: TGTGCCAGCAGCTTGCGCGGGGAGACCTACGAGCAGTACTTC
V gene: TRBV7-2
J gene: TRBJ2-7
D gene: .
clone size: .

CDR3 protein: CASSRGLAVYEQYF
CDR3 DNA: TGCGCCAGCAGCCGAGGACTAGCGGTCTACGAGCAGTACTTC
V gene: TRBV5-1
J gene: TRBJ2-7
D gene: TRBD2
clone size: .

CDR3 protein: CASRKIFDRDGGAFF
CDR3 DNA: TGTGCCAGTAGGAAAATTTTTGACAGGGACGGGGGTGCTTTCTTT
V gene: TRBV19
J gene: TRBJ1-1
D gene: TRBD1
clone size: .

CDR3 protein: CASSYSGSPPGELFF
CDR3 DNA: TGTGCCAGCAGTTACAGCGGGAGTCCCCCCGGGGAGCTGTTTTTT
V gene: TRBV6-6
J gene: TRBJ2-2
D gene: TRBD2
clone size: .

CDR3 protein: CASARGTGRRELFF
CDR3 DNA: TGTGCCAGCGCTCGCGGGACAGGTCGCCGGGAGCTGTTTTTT
V gene: TRBV7-2
J gene: TRBJ2-2
D gene: TRBD1
clone size: many

CDR3 protein: CASSSLTKNIQYF
CDR3 DNA: TGTGCCAGCAGCTCCCTGACCAAAAACATTCAGTACTTC
V gene: TRBV7-2
J gene: TRBJ2-4
D gene: .
clone size: .